What follows describes a single T cell receptor (beta chain). Its antigen is not identified. MiXCR, applied by TCRdb to the reads, yields one record per CDR3 protein. Found here are some 920,000 distinct CDR3 sequences, approximately 31% of them singletons; the top ten hold roughly 12%. V was shortened by 3 bases and J by 0 bases, with 9 bases between the two germline ends. The CDR3 totals 14 residues. The germline gives CDR1 SGHTA, CDR2 FQGNSA. This specimen comes from a study of T cell repertoires in cytomegalovirus infection. Study-level information: CMV epitopes used comprised recently identified HLA-C-restricted ones and well-studied HLA-B-restricted ones. Matching HLA type, along with CMV infection, was indicated by public TCR beta signatures. Points from the study as a whole: Dominating the ex vivo response were HLA-C-restricted CMV-specific TCR beta clonotypes. Cumulative frequency of public TCR beta families picked out carriers of CMV plus the relevant HLA.

The sequenced sample was cultured CD8+ T cells from PBMCs, obtained from culture after CMV antigen stimulation. V usage is TRBV7-2 and J usage is TRBJ2-7, with D perhaps assigned TRBD1 or TRBD2 (5 bases each). This clonotype was obtained from a human donor in good health (CMV status not recorded). Some clones in this sample may be carry-over from other donors' samples. This CDR3 reads CASSFRGDSYEQYF. The DNA for the CDR3 is TGTGCCAGCAGCTTCCGGGGCGACTCCTACGAGCAGTACTTC.